The present entry profiles one TCR beta chain with its context. There are 13 residues in the CDR3. Trimming pared 5 bases from V and 4 bases from J, leaving 13 bases between. Germline CDR1 and CDR2: DFQATT and SNEGSKA (reference sequence). This record comes from a study of blood T cells in healthy people across ages. The second PCR ran about 6 to 12 cycles with a sample-barcoded 5' primer and J-beta primers. MiXCR was run by TCRdb on the 5' RACE reads, yielding one entry per CDR3 protein. The profile shows approximately 1.5 million distinct CDR3 sequences, about 31% of them singletons. V and J are TRBV20-1 and TRBJ2-3; perhaps TRBD2 as D (6 bases). The TCR originated in a woman aged 25 to 39 in good health. The sequenced sample was blood. In nucleotides, the CDR3 is TGCAGTGCTGGGAACGGAGGGGCAGATACGCAGTATTTT. Its translation: CSAGNGGADTQYF.